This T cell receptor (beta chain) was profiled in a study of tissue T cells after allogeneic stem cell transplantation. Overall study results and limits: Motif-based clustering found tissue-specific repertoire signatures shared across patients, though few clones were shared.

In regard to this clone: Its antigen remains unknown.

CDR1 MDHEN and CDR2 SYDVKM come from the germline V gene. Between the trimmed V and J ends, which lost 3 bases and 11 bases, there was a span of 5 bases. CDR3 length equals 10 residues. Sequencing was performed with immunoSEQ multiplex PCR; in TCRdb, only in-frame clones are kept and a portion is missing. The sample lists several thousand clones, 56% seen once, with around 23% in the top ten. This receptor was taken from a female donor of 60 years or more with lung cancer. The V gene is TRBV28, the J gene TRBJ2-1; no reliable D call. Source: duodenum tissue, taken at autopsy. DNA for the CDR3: TGTGCCAGCAGTTTGTATAAGCAGTTCTTC. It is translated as CASSLYKQFF.